Listed below are T cell receptor beta chains from one sample, sequenced in a study of blood T cell repertoires in COVID-19. TCRdb's copy holds only in-frame clones and misses some; the assay was immunoSEQ multiplex PCR. In the table there are 390,000 or so clones, more than 80% of which are singletons. The sequenced sample was peripheral blood. These receptors were taken from a woman aged 25-40 years with COVID-19, enrolled during active disease. Both conserved end residues are part of each CDR3. The order of the fields is J gene, clone size, V gene, D gene, CDR3 protein, CDR3 DNA. A D gene is named only where the DNA matches it firmly. Part of the rows lack a size; the others show once, few, many or a class for expanded clones.

>TRBJ2-4|NA|TRBV11-3|NA
CASRRDLAKNIQYF
TGTGCCAGCAGGAGGGATCTAGCCAAAAACATTCAGTACTTC
>TRBJ2-5|NA|TRBV6-1|NA
CASSERLGQGQETQYF
TGTGCCAGCAGTGAACGGTTAGGGCAGGGCCAAGAGACCCAGTACTTC
>TRBJ2-6|NA|TRBV4-2|TRBD2
CASSQVSTSLSGANVLTF
TGTGCCAGCAGCCAAGTCTCGACTAGCCTCTCTGGGGCCAACGTCCTGACTTTC
>TRBJ1-1|NA|TRBV7-8|NA
CASSLVRELGTEAFF
TGTGCCAGCAGCTTAGTGAGGGAATTAGGGACTGAAGCTTTCTTT
>TRBJ1-1|few|TRBV5-6|TRBD1
CASSDSRQGWTEAFF
TGTGCCAGCAGCGACTCGCGACAGGGATGGACTGAAGCTTTCTTT
>TRBJ1-4|NA|TRBV28|NA
CASSFGGRRNEKLFF
TGTGCCAGCAGTTTCGGGGGGAGGAGGAATGAAAAACTGTTTTTT
>TRBJ1-6|few|TRBV7-9|NA
CASSLGGHNSPLHF
TGTGCCAGCAGCTTGGGTGGGCATAATTCACCCCTCCACTTT
>TRBJ2-5|NA|TRBV25-1|NA
CATPLKAGTPLETQYF
TGTGCCACTCCCCTAAAGGCCGGGACACCATTGGAGACCCAGTACTTC
>TRBJ1-2|NA|TRBV6-4|NA
CASSEGSDGYGYTF
TGTGCCAGCAGTGAGGGGAGCGACGGCTATGGCTACACCTTC
>TRBJ2-7|NA|TRBV19|NA
CASSIGTGYEQYF
TGTGCCAGTAGTATAGGTACAGGGTACGAGCAGTACTTC
>TRBJ1-1|NA|TRBV6-1|TRBD1
CASSEATGTGYPEAFF
TGTGCCAGCAGTGAAGCTACCGGGACAGGGTACCCTGAAGCTTTCTTT
>TRBJ2-7|NA|TRBV29-1|TRBD2
CSVVGGGAYEQYF
TGCAGCGTTGTGGGCGGGGGGGCCTACGAGCAGTACTTC
>TRBJ2-7|few|TRBV7-2|NA
CASSLEAGDYEQYF
TGTGCCAGCAGCTTAGAGGCAGGGGACTACGAGCAGTACTTC
>TRBJ1-1|NA|TRBV5-4|NA
CASSSFSGLTNTEAFF
TGTGCCAGCAGCTCCTTCTCAGGGTTGACGAACACTGAAGCTTTCTTT
>TRBJ2-7|NA|TRBV18|TRBD1
CASSTGTGENEQYF
TGTGCCAGCTCAACCGGGACAGGGGAGAACGAGCAGTACTTC
>TRBJ1-2|NA|TRBV9|TRBD1
CASRKQGGHNYGYTF
TGTGCCAGCAGGAAGCAGGGGGGCCATAACTATGGCTACACCTTC
>TRBJ2-1|NA|TRBV30|NA
CAWSDAGYTFWFF
TGTGCCTGGAGCGATGCGGGTTACACCTTTTGGTTCTTC
>TRBJ1-5|NA|TRBV2|TRBD1
CASSADRGEGQPQHF
TGTGCCAGCAGTGCGGACAGGGGGGAGGGACAGCCCCAGCATTTT
>TRBJ2-3|NA|TRBV6-2/TRBV6-3|TRBD2
CASSSPTTSGGPSTDTQYF
TGTGCCAGCAGTTCCCCAACCACTAGCGGGGGGCCTAGCACAGATACGCAGTATTTT
>TRBJ1-4|NA|TRBV10-3|TRBD1
CAISDATGDNEKLFF
TGTGCCATCAGTGACGCGACAGGGGATAATGAAAAACTGTTTTTT
>TRBJ1-5|NA|TRBV3-1/TRBV3-2|NA
CASSLPGLGQPQHF
TGTGCCAGCAGCCTTCCAGGGCTAGGTCAGCCCCAGCATTTT
>TRBJ2-1|NA|TRBV21-1|NA
CAPRGGENFF
TGTGCCCCCCGAGGGGGGGAAAACTTCTTC
>TRBJ1-1|NA|TRBV27|NA
CASSLFGISGTEAFF
TGTGCCAGCAGTTTGTTTGGGATTAGCGGCACTGAAGCTTTCTTT
>TRBJ2-3|NA|TRBV29-1|TRBD2
CSSTRAGGDTQYF
TGCAGCTCCACCAGGGCGGGGGGAGATACGCAGTATTTT
>TRBJ2-5|NA|TRBV19|TRBD2
CASSSGRAPQETQYF
TGTGCCAGTTCCAGCGGGAGGGCCCCCCAAGAGACCCAGTACTTC
>TRBJ2-2|NA|TRBV11-2|TRBD1
CASSTRQGRYTGELFF
TGTGCCAGCAGCACCAGACAGGGTCGGTACACCGGGGAGCTGTTTTTT
>TRBJ2-6|NA|TRBV5-6|TRBD1
CASSLEGTASGANVLTF
TGTGCCAGCAGCTTGGAGGGGACAGCCTCTGGGGCCAACGTCCTGACTTTC
>TRBJ1-1|NA|TRBV10-3|TRBD1
CAISGQGKNTEAFF
TGTGCCATCAGTGGACAGGGGAAGAACACTGAAGCTTTCTTT
>TRBJ1-2|NA|TRBV28|NA
CASSSGGLGYTF
TGTGCCAGCAGTTCCGGGGGGCTTGGCTACACCTTC
>TRBJ2-2|NA|TRBV18|NA
CASSPAGRGTGELFF
TGTGCCAGCTCACCTGCGGGGCGGGGCACCGGGGAGCTGTTTTTT
>TRBJ2-3|NA|TRBV5-1|NA
CASSLLSGASDTQYF
TGCGCCAGCAGCTTGTTAAGCGGAGCGTCAGATACGCAGTATTTT
>TRBJ1-1|NA|TRBV5-6|NA
CASRLTVSNTEAFF
TGTGCCAGCAGGTTGACAGTTTCGAACACTGAAGCTTTCTTT
>TRBJ2-5|once|TRBV9|NA
CASSARPGETQYF
TGTGCCAGCAGCGCCAGGCCAGGAGAGACCCAGTACTTC
>TRBJ2-5|NA|TRBV23-1|NA
CASSQSVAGQETQYF
TGCGCCAGCAGTCAATCCGTGGCAGGGCAAGAGACCCAGTACTTC
>TRBJ1-2|NA|TRBV12-5|TRBD1
CASGPGQGPGYTF
TGTGCTAGTGGACCGGGACAGGGGCCTGGCTACACCTTC
>TRBJ1-3|NA|TRBV18|TRBD1
CASSPGTASGNTIYF
TGTGCCAGCTCACCAGGGACAGCATCTGGAAACACCATATATTTT
>TRBJ2-3|NA|TRBV7-9|NA
CASSLLQRPSDTQYF
TGTGCCAGCAGCTTACTACAGCGGCCTTCGGATACGCAGTATTTT
>TRBJ2-1|NA|TRBV12-5|NA
CASGPDSYNEQFF
TGTGCTAGTGGTCCGGACAGTTACAATGAGCAGTTCTTC
>TRBJ1-2|NA|TRBV3-1/TRBV3-2|NA
CASSQVSSVLTNYGYTF
TGTGCCAGCAGCCAAGTTAGTTCGGTTCTAACTAACTATGGCTACACCTTC
>TRBJ2-5|NA|TRBV20-1|NA
CSASWQAGRLKEETQYF
TGCAGTGCTAGTTGGCAGGCTGGGAGACTTAAAGAAGAGACCCAGTACTTC
>TRBJ2-1|NA|TRBV2|TRBD2
CASSSSGSKNEQFF
TGTGCCAGCAGCTCTAGCGGGAGTAAAAATGAGCAGTTCTTC
>TRBJ2-3|NA|TRBV7-2|NA
CASSEGVSSTDTQYF
TGTGCCAGCAGCGAGGGGGTTTCTAGCACAGATACGCAGTATTTT
>TRBJ2-5|NA|TRBV7-9|TRBD1
CASSLVQGVETQYF
TGTGCCAGCAGCTTAGTACAGGGGGTGGAGACCCAGTACTTC
>TRBJ2-1|NA|TRBV27|NA
CASTLAPSRYNEQFF
TGTGCCAGCACCCTGGCACCCTCACGCTACAATGAGCAGTTCTTC
>TRBJ2-4|NA|TRBV27|TRBD2
CASSGLAGGENIQYF
TGTGCCAGCAGTGGGCTAGCGGGGGGCGAAAACATTCAGTACTTC
>TRBJ1-5|NA|TRBV6-5|NA
CASSYWTDYSNQPQHF
TGTGCCAGCAGTTACTGGACGGACTATAGCAATCAGCCCCAGCATTTT
>TRBJ1-4|once|TRBV6-2/TRBV6-3|TRBD1
CASSSTNGQGSTNEKLFF
TGTGCCAGCAGTTCTACAAACGGACAGGGCTCAACTAATGAAAAACTGTTTTTT
>TRBJ1-6|NA|TRBV10-3|NA
CAISPDRDSPLHF
TGTGCCATCAGCCCCGATCGGGATTCACCCCTCCACTTT